This T cell receptor (beta chain) was identified during a study of monozygotic twins with inflammatory bowel disease. TCRdb reprocessed the 5' RACE reads; each CDR3 protein has one entry and no DNA is given. The specimen's table records some 89,000 distinct CDR3 sequences. Germline CDR1 reads ENHRY; CDR2 reads SYGVKD. The CDR3 sequence is 14 residues long. Specimen: blood. This TCR came from a human donor with ulcerative colitis or Crohn's disease, or a healthy co-twin of an affected twin (not recorded which). The chain recombines TRBV10-3 with TRBJ1-2; the TRBD1 assignment by TCRdb is unverifiable without DNA. CDR3 loop: CAISLPGGDYGYTF.